This T cell receptor (beta chain) was identified during a study of T-cell reconstitution after alpha-beta-depleted transplantation in children. This clonotype has a count of ten or more. Its antigen is currently unknown. Study-wide results and limits: As was reported, about two months after transplant, alpha-beta T cells came from several hundred expanded graft clones. When one year had passed after transplant, most T-cell counts and diversity came from newly produced T cells.

The CDR3 length is 15 residues. V lost 4 bases to trimming and J lost 4 bases; unmatched junction nucleotides: 2. TCRbeta library construction was performed incorporating unique molecular identifiers. TCRdb fed the PCR reads into MiXCR, producing one record per CDR3 protein. The sample carries approximately 300,000 distinct CDR3 sequences, over 9.5% recorded once. This chain connects TRBV12-3 or TRBV12-4 to TRBJ2-2, with 11 bases that match TRBD1. The sequences come from PBMCs, collected before TCRalphabeta/CD19-depleted stem cell transplant. The sequence was obtained from a boy younger than two with acute myeloid leukemia, due to receive a stem cell transplant. The CDR3 loop reads CASSWDRGVTGELFF. CDR3 bases: TGTGCCAGCAGTTGGGACAGGGGGGTCACCGGGGAGCTGTTTTTT.